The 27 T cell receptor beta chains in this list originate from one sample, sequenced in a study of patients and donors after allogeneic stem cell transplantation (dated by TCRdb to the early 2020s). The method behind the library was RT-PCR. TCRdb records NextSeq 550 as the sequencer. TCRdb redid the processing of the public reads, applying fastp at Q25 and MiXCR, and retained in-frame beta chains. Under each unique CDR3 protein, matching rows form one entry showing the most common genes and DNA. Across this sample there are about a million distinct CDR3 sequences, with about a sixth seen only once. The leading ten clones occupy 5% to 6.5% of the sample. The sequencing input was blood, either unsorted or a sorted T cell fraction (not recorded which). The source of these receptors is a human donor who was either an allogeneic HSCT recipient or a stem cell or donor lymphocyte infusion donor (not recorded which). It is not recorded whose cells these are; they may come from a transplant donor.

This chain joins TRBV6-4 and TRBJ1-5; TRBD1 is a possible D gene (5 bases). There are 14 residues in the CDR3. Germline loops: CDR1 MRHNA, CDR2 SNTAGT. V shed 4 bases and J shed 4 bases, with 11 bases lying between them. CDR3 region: CASSVEPGNQPQHF. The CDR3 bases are TGTGCCAGCAGTGTAGAGCCAGGGAATCAGCCCCAGCATTTT.

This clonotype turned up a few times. The CDR3 region has the DNA TGTGCCAGCAGTAAAGACAGGGAATACTCACCCCTCCACTTT. Translated: CASSKDREYSPLHF. V gene TRBV6-1 combines with J gene TRBJ1-6, with 7 bases matching TRBD1. The CDR3 is made up of 14 amino acids. The junction had 8 bases not matched to a gene; V was cut back by 5 bases and J by 10 bases. Germline lookup yields CDR1 MNHNS and CDR2 SASEGT.

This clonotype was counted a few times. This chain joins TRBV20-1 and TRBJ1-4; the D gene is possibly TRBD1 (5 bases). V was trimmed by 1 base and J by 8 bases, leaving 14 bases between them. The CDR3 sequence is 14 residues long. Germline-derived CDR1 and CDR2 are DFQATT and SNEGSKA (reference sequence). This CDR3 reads CSARGGGMREKLFF. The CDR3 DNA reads TGCAGTGCTAGAGGGGGGGGGATGCGGGAAAAACTGTTTTTT.

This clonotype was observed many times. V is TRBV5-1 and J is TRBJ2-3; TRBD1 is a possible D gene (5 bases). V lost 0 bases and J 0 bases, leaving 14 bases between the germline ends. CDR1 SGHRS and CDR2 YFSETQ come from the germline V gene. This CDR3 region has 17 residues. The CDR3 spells CASSLGTGRSSTDTQYF. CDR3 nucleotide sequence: TGCGCCAGCAGCTTGGGAACAGGCCGTTCTAGCACAGATACGCAGTATTTT.

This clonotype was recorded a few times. The CDR3 loop is CASSYSKPGGSSGANVLTF. The CDR3 DNA is TGTGCCAGCAGTTACTCGAAGCCAGGGGGGTCCTCTGGGGCCAACGTCCTGACTTTC. The chain couples TRBV6-5 to TRBJ2-6; D might be TRBD1 (7 bases). Trimming left V 0 bases short and J 0 bases short, with 15 bases between. CDR1 MNHEY and CDR2 SVGAGI come from the germline V gene. The CDR3 is 19 residues long.

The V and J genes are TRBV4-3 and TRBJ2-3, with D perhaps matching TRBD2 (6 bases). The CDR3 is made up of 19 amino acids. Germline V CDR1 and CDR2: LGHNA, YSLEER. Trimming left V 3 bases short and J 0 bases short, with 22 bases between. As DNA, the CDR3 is TGCGCCAGCAGCCACAACTTTCCCAGTGCGGGACCTAGCACAGATACGCAGTATTTT. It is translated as CASSHNFPSAGPSTDTQYF.

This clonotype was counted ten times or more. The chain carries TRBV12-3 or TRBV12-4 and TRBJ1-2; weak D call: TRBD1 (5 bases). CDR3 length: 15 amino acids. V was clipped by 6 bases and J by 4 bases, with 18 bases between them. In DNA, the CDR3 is TGTGCCAGCAGCAGACTTAGGGGTGCCGGCTATGGCTACACCTTC. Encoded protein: CASSRLRGAGYGYTF.

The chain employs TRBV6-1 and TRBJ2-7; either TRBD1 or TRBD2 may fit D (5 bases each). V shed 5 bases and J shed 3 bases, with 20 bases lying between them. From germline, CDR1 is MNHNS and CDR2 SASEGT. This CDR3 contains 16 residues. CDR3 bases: TGTGCCAGCAGTCAAAAGGGACGCTCGGGCCACTACGAGCAGTACTTC. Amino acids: CASSQKGRSGHYEQYF.

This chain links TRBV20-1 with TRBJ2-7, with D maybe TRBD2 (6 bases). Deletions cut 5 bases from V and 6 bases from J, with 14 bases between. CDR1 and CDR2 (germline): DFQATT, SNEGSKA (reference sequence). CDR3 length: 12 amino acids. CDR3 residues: CSAPGTGSEQYF. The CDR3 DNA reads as TGCAGTGCTCCAGGGACTGGCTCCGAGCAGTACTTC.

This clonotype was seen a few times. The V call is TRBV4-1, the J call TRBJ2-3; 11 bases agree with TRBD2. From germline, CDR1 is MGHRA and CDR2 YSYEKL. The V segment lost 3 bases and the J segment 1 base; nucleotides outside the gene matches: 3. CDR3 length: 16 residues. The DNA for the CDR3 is TGCGCCAGCAGCCACTTACTAGCGGGAGGCACAGATACGCAGTATTTT. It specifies CASSHLLAGGTDTQYF.

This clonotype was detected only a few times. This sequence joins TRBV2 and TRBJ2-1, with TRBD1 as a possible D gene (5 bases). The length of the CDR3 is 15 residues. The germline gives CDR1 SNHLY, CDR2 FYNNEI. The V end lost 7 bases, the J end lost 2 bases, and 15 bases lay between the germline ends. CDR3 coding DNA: TGTGCCAGCACTAGTTTGGGGCTTGCCTACAATGAGCAGTTCTTC. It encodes CASTSLGLAYNEQFF.

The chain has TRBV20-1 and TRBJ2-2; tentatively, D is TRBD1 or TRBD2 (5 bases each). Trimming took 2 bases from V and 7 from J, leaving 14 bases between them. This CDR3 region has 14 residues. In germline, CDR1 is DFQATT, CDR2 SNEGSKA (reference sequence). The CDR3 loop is CSARNPGRGGELFF. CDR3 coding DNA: TGCAGTGCTAGAAACCCGGGAAGGGGCGGGGAGCTGTTTTTT.

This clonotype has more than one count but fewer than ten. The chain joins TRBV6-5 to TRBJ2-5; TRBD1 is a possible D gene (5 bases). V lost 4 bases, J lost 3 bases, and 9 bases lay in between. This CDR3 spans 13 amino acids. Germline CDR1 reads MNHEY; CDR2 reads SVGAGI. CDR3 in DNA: TGTGCCAGCAGTTGGGGCAGGGAAGAGACCCAGTACTTC. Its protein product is CASSWGREETQYF.

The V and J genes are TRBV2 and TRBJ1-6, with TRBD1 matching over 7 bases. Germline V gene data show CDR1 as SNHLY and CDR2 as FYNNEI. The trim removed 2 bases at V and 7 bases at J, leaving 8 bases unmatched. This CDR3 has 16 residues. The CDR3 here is CASSEHVTGKNSPLHF. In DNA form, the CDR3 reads TGTGCCAGCAGTGAACACGTGACAGGGAAGAATTCACCCCTCCACTTT.

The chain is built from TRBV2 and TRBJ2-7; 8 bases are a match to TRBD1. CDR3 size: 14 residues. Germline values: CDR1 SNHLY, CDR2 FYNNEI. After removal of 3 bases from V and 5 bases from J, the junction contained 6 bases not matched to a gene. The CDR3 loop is CASSDRNRGNEQYF. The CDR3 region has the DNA TGTGCCAGCAGTGATAGGAACAGGGGGAACGAGCAGTACTTC.

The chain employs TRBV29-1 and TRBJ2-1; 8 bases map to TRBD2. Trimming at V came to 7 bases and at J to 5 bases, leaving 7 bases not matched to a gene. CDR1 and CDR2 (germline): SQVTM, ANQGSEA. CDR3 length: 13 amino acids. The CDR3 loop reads CSGVGRGDNEQFF. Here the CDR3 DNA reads TGCAGCGGGGTAGGGCGGGGGGACAATGAGCAGTTCTTC.

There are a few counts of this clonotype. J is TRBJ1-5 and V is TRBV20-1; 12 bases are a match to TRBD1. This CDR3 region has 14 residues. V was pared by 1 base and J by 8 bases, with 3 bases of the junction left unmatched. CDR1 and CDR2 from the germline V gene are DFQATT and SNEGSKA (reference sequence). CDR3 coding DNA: TGCAGTGCTAGAGCCGGGACAGGGGGCGAGCCCCAGCATTTT. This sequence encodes CSARAGTGGEPQHF.

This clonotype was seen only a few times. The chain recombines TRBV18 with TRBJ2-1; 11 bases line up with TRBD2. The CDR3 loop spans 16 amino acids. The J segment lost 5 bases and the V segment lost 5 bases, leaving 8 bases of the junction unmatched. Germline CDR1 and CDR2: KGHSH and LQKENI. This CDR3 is CASSTRLAGNHNEQFF. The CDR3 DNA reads TGTGCCAGCTCAACCCGACTAGCGGGGAACCACAATGAGCAGTTCTTC.

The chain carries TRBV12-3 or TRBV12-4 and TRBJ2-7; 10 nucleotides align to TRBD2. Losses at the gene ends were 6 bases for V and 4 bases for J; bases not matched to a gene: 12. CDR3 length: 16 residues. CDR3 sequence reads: CASSTVAGGKVYEQYF. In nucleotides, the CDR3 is TGTGCCAGCAGCACGGTAGCGGGAGGTAAAGTATACGAGCAGTACTTC.

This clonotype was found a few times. Here the CDR3 DNA reads TGTGCCAGCAGTTTAGACCTGGGGTACACTGAAGCTTTCTTT. Its translation: CASSLDLGYTEAFF. This sequence joins TRBV12-3 or TRBV12-4 and TRBJ1-1; D gene unclear. The CDR3 is 14 residues long. V lost 1 base and J lost 3, with 9 bases in between.

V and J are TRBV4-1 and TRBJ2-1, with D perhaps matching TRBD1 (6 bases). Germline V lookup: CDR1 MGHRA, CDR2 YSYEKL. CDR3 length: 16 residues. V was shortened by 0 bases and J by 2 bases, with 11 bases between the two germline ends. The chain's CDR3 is CASSQDGGLPYNEQFF. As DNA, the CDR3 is TGCGCCAGCAGCCAAGATGGGGGCTTGCCCTACAATGAGCAGTTCTTC.

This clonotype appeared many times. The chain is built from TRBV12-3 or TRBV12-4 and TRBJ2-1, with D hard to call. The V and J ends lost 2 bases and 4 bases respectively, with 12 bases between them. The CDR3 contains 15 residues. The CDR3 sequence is CASSLSPGLYNEQFF. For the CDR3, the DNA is TGTGCCAGCAGTTTATCCCCGGGCCTATACAATGAGCAGTTCTTC.

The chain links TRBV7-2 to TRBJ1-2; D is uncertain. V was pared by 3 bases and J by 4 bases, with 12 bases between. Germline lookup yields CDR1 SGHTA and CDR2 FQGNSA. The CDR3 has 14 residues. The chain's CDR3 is CASSFGFRGYGYTF. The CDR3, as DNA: TGTGCCAGCAGCTTCGGGTTTCGGGGCTATGGCTACACCTTC.

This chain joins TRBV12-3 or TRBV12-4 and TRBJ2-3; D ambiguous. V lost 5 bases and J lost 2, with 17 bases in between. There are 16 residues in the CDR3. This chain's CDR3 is CASSHPKRPATDTQYF. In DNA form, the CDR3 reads TGTGCCAGCAGTCACCCTAAGCGACCGGCCACAGATACGCAGTATTTT.

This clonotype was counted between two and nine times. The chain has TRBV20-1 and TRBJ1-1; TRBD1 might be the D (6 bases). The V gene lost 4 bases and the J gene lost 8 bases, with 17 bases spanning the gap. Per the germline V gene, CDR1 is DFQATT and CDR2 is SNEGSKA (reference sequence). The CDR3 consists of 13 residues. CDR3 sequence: CSAKETGMPEAFF. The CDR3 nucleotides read TGCAGTGCTAAGGAAACAGGGATGCCAGAAGCTTTCTTT.

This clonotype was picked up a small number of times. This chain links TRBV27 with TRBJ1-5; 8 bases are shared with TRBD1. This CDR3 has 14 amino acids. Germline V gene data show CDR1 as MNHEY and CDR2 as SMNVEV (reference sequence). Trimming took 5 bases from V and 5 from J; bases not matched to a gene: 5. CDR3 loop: CASSDGQGHQPQHF. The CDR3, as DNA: TGTGCCAGCAGTGACGGACAGGGTCATCAGCCCCAGCATTTT.

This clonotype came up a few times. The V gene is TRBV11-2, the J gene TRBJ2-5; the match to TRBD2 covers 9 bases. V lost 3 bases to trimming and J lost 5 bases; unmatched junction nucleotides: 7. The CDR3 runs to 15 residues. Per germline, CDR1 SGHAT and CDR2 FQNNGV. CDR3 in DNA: TGTGCCAGCAGCTTTAGGCGGGAGGGCAGGGAGACCCAGTACTTC. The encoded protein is CASSFRREGRETQYF.